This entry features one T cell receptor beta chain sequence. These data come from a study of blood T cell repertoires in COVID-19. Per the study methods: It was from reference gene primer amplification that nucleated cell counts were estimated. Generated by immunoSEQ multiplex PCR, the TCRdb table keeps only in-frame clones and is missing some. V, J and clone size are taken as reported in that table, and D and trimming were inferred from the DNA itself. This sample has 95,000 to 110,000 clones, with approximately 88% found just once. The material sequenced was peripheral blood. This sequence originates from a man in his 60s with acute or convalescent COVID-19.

The CDR3 sequence is CSTKNTGELFF. The CDR3 nucleotides are TGCAGCACAAAGAACACCGGGGAGCTGTTTTTT. The rearrangement links TRBV29-1 to TRBJ2-2, with D uncertain. Trimming removed 8 bases at V and 1 base at J, with 5 bases between. This CDR3 has 11 residues. Germline V gene lookup returns CDR1 SQVTM and CDR2 ANQGSEA.